The clone carrying this TCR delta chain showed up just a few times. Antigen unknown. One end of the junction does not line up with germline, which may come from a read error. Other DNA sequences of this sample code for an identical CDR3. This sample is part of a study of Vδ1+ human thymocytes. Sequences come from RNA converted to cDNA by reverse transcription. The CDR3 regions were amplified by multiplex PCR from V-gene primers to a constant-region primer. TCRdb re-identified clones in the multiplex PCR reads via CATT. The profile covers about 54,000 delta-chain clones, with more than 15% appearing a single time and under 0.6% taken by the ten largest. Findings of the study overall: TRG sequences recurred across donors, whereas TRD sequences stayed essentially private. Highly polyclonal TRG and TRD repertoires with Gaussian CDR3 length distributions appeared in thymus. Thymic delta-chain repertoires held approximately 20% Vdelta2 sequences and few Vdelta3, despite high sort purity.

Germline CDR1 reads GEAIGNYY; CDR2 reads EKD. This CDR3 region has 16 residues. Alphabeta T cells were depleted, then CD3+ Vdelta1+ Vdelta2- thymocytes were FACS-sorted. V usage is TRDV2 and J usage is TRDJ1; D perhaps matches TRDD3 (6 bases). This clonotype originated in a boy less than two years old who had congenital heart surgery. Sequenced material: Vdelta1+ gamma-delta thymocytes from the thymus. Subset given: FACS-sorted CD3+ TCRalphabeta- TCRVdelta1+ TCRVdelta2- thymocytes. CDR3 residues: CACDTDWEPSTDKLIF. The CDR3 region has the DNA TGTGCCTGTGACACCGACTGGGAGCCTAGCACCGACAAACTCATCTTT.